This T cell receptor (beta chain) was recovered during a study of blood T cell repertoires in COVID-19. Study summary: PBMCs, B-cell-depleted T cells, or T cells provided the cDNA or gDNA that made up the material.

Germline assignment: CDR1 MNHEY and CDR2 SVGEGT. Trimming took 7 bases from V and 4 from J, leaving 10 bases between them. The CDR3 is made up of 12 amino acids. Using immunoSEQ multiplex PCR, the repertoire was profiled, and TCRdb retains in-frame clones only, with some absent. Among some 90,000 clones listed, 55% to 80% were seen once. This TCR was sampled from a woman in her fifties or sixties in a cohort sampled during active or convalescent COVID-19. The material sequenced was peripheral blood. The gene calls are TRBV6-2 or TRBV6-3 and TRBJ1-2; tentatively, D is TRBD1 (6 bases). The CDR3 here is CASTPDSYGYTF. Written as DNA, the CDR3 is TGTGCCAGCACCCCGGACAGCTATGGCTACACCTTC.